This T cell receptor beta chain was obtained from a study of T cells after yellow fever vaccination. This clonotype was observed many times. V dropped 6 bases and J dropped 7 bases, with 16 bases sitting between them. CDR1 MNHEY and CDR2 SMNVEV come from the germline V gene (reference sequence). The CDR3 length is 14 residues. They built TCR cDNA with 5'RACE template switching, a step that put in a universal primer site and UMIs. TCRdb ran MiXCR on the 5' RACE reads and lists one entry per CDR3 protein. The sample shows more than 45,000 distinct CDR3 sequences, 4.5% to 6% of them seen only once. Study-level results: On re-exposure, the response was weaker but peaked faster, at day 5 versus 15.

This receptor was obtained from a man in his late teens or twenties who received the YFV17D yellow fever vaccine. The source material was PBMCs, either bulk or a sorted T-cell subset (CD4+, CD8+, memory, or dextramer-sorted; not recorded which), sampled on the day of the yellow fever booster vaccination. The gene calls are TRBV27 and TRBJ2-1, with D possibly being TRBD2 (7 bases). Here the CDR3 DNA reads TGTGCCAGCAGGTGGGGGGGGCGTGGGAATGAGCAGTTCTTC. Translating gives CASRWGGRGNEQFF.